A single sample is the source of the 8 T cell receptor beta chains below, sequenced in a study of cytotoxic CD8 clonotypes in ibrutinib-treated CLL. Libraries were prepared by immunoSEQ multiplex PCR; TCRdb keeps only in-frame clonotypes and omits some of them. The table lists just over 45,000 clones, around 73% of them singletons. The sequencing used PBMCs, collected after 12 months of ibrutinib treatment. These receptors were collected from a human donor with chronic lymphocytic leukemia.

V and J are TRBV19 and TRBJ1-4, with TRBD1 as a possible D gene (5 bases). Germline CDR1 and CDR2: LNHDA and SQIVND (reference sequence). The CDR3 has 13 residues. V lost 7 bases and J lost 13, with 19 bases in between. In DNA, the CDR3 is TGTGCCAGTATGGATCCGGGGGAAACGGGACTGTTTTTT. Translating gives CASMDPGETGLFF.

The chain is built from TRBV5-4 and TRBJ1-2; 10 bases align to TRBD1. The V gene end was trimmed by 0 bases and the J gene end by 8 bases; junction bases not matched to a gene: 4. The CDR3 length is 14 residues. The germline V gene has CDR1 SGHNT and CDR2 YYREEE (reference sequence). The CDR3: CASSLGQGAKGYTF. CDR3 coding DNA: TGTGCCAGCAGCTTGGGACAGGGGGCGAAGGGCTACACCTTC.

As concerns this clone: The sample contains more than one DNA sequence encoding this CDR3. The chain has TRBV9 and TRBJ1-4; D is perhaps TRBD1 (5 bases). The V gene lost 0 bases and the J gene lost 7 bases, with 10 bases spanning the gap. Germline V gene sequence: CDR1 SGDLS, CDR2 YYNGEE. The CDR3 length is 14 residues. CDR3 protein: CASSVGDGSEKLFF. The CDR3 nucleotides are TGTGCCAGCAGCGTAGGGGACGGTAGTGAAAAACTGTTTTTT.

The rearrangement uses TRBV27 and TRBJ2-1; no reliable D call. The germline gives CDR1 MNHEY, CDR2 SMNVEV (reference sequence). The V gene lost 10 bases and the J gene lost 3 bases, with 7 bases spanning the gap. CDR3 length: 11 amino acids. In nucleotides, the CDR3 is TGTGCCACCCACGGCTACAATGAGCAGTTCTTC. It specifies CATHGYNEQFF.

The CDR3 protein is CASSLQGTTEQYF. Written as DNA, the CDR3 is TGTGCCAGCAGCCTCCAGGGGACTACCGAGCAGTACTTC. J is TRBJ2-7 and V is TRBV7-2, with D possibly matching TRBD2 (7 bases). The CDR3 covers 13 residues. The germline gives CDR1 SGHTA, CDR2 FQGNSA. The V and J ends lost 5 bases and 6 bases respectively, with 14 bases between them.

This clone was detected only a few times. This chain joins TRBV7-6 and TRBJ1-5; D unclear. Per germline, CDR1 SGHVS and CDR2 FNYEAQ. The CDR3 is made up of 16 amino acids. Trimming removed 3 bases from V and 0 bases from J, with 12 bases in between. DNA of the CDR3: TGTGCCAGCAGCTTGCGGGCCCACGATAGCAATCAGCCCCAGCATTTT. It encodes CASSLRAHDSNQPQHF.

The CDR3 is CAWSVGLSSGNTIYF. The CDR3 DNA follows: TGTGCCTGGAGTGTAGGACTCAGCTCTGGAAACACCATATATTTT. The rearrangement links TRBV30 to TRBJ1-3; no clear D gene. Deletions cut 0 bases from V and 0 bases from J, with 9 bases between. The CDR3 extends over 15 amino acids. The V gene's germline CDR1 is GTSNPN and CDR2 SVGIG (reference sequence).

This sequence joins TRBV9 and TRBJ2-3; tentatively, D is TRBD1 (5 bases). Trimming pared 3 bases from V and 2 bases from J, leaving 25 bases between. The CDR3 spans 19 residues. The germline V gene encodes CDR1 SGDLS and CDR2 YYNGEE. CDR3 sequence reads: CASSAPSHASVRATDTQYF. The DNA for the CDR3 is TGTGCCAGCAGCGCTCCCTCCCACGCCAGCGTCAGGGCCACAGATACGCAGTATTTT. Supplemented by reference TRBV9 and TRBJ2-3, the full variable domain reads DSGVTQTPKHLITATGQRVTLRCSPRSGDLSVYWYQQSLDQGLQFLIQYYNGEERAKGNILERFSAQQFPDLHSELNLSSLELGDSALYFCASSAPSHASVRATDTQYFGPGTRLTVL.